This T cell receptor (beta chain) was identified during a study of regulatory T cells in long-lasting Graves disease (dated by TCRdb to the early 2020s). Background on the whole study: In the newly diagnosed Graves' disease group, patients had been taking antithyroid drugs for less than 3 months. A total of around 33 samples were covered by TCR sequencing, comprising some 13 persistent and some 20 newly diagnosed Graves' disease patients. The study was registered as a clinical trial and conducted in China. Persistent Graves' disease patients were compared with newly diagnosed Graves' disease patients by peripheral blood TCR sequencing and RNA sequencing.

The junction shows trimming of 3 bases on V and 7 bases on J, plus 7 bases between the germline ends. The CDR3 runs 13 residues from the cysteine to the phenylalanine. Left in the record is the CDR3 DNA by itself, 39 bases read in frame from the first base. General study outcomes and caveats: Lower TCR Shannon entropy and fewer highly expanded clones were observed in persistent Graves' disease patients than in newly diagnosed patients, which suggested clonal expansion. Peripheral blood alone was examined, since thyroid tissue, which constituted the primary lesion, could not be accessed. Persistent patients shared more public clonotypes among themselves (around 3,000) than newly diagnosed patients did (approximately 970). The authors acknowledged the small sample size as a limitation that may reduce accuracy. TRBV28, TRBJ1-2 and TRBJ2-5 were preferentially used in persistent disease, while TRBV20-1 and TRBJ2-1 were favored in newly diagnosed disease. Only the TCR beta chain was sequenced and analyzed.

Receptors were amplified or captured by multiplex PCR. Sequencing instrument: Illumina HiSeq 4000. TCR beta libraries were built with iRepertoire HTBI primers and Arm-PCR amplification of CDR3 regions. PCR products were gel purified before sequencing. As for how the authors treated the data: A total of 62 TRBV and 14 TRBJ segments were identified across samples and were used for gene usage analysis of CDR3 amino acid clonotypes. COPE and FqMerger were used to merge the filtered high-quality paired reads into contigs. BLAST was used to align contigs to IMGT TRBV, TRBD and TRBJ reference genes, with CDR3 defined following IMGT. Clonotypes above 0.1% frequency were classified as highly expanded clones. Shannon entropy was used to measure repertoire diversity, and the Gini coefficient was used to measure V-J evenness. A clonotype was considered public if more than one individual shared it. The public reads were reprocessed in TCRdb via fastp at Q25 and MiXCR, keeping in-frame beta chains. One record per CDR3 amino acid sequence lists the most common genes and DNA. The V and J calls come from TCRdb's annotation, not from the publication. The sample has fewer than 400,000 distinct CDR3 sequences on record, roughly 18% of them singletons. The biggest ten clones account for about 36% of the sample.

The time point label on this specimen signifies: newly diagnosed GD, antithyroid drugs for less than 3 months. For both TCR sequencing and RNA sequencing, RNA was extracted from PBMCs in TRIzol. Graves' disease was diagnosed according to American Thyroid Association guidelines. Patients for the study were recruited at an endocrinology department in Xi'an, China. Each patient gave 8.5 to 9.5 milliliters of peripheral blood, collected in an EDTA anticoagulant tube. PBMCs were isolated by Ficoll Paque Plus density gradient separation without further T cell sorting. An Agilent 2100 Bioanalyzer and agarose gel were used to assess RNA quality, and a NanoDrop 2000 was used to measure RNA concentration. This clonotype was seen at least ten times. Its antigen is unknown. No base quality information exists; no much larger clone differs at one position.

The sequence was collected from a female donor with Graves disease. This specimen was peripheral blood mononuclear cells (PBMCs), taken at new diagnosis, from a patient treated with antithyroid drugs. Recombination connected TRBV12-3 or TRBV12-4 to TRBJ1-6, and perhaps TRBD1 as D gene, on 5 matching bases. The bases read TGTGCCAGCAGTTTGGCAGGGAATTCACCCCTCCACTTT. This codes for CASSLAGNSPLHF.